Sequencing of this T cell receptor (beta chain) was carried out in a study of blood T cell repertoires in COVID-19. The wider study: Acute-phase and convalescent COVID-19 samples originated in the United States, Italy and Spain.

With V trimmed by 7 bases and J by 4 bases, 8 bases remained unmatched. Germline values: CDR1 ENHRY, CDR2 SYGVKD. This CDR3 region has 14 residues. In the original analysis: Cell counts per sample came from amplifying reference gene primers. Produced via immunoSEQ multiplex PCR; TCRdb's table is partial and in-frame only. V and J calls and clone size follow that table, whereas D and trimming were derived from the DNA. The data hold about 210,000 clones, with around 80% observed a single time. This TCR derives from a man aged 50-59 years with active or convalescent COVID-19. The chain has TRBV10-3 and TRBJ2-5, with 8 bases that match TRBD2. Sequenced material: peripheral blood. CDR3: CAITPAGGLETQYF. DNA for the CDR3: TGTGCCATCACCCCTGCGGGGGGTCTAGAGACCCAGTACTTC.